This TCR beta chain came from a study of blood T cells in healthy people across ages. General study points: Researchers deemed the diversity estimates from one million T cells underestimates.

Turning to this clonotype: The antigen is undetermined.

All donors came from Russia, were Caucasian and healthy, and spanned ages about 6 to 100. The second PCR ran roughly 7 to 12 cycles with a sample-barcoded 5' primer and J-beta primers. The template-switch adaptor, which had 12 random nucleotides, put a tag on each cDNA molecule. MiXCR, applied by TCRdb to the 5' RACE reads, yields one record per CDR3 protein. The data hold around 800,000 distinct CDR3 sequences, with around 50% observed a single time. The germline CDR1 and CDR2 sequences are MNHEY and SVGEGT. The V and J ends lost 6 bases and 2 bases respectively, with 17 bases between them. The CDR3 has 16 amino acids.

The receptor's source is a man older than 75 in good health. Specimen: blood. This rearrangement joins TRBV6-2 or TRBV6-3 to TRBJ1-5; D possibly corresponds to TRBD1 (6 bases). CDR3: CASSPWGQIGNQPQHF. CDR3 sequence (DNA): TGTGCCAGCAGCCCCTGGGGACAAATTGGCAATCAGCCCCAGCATTTT.